This note documents a single T cell receptor beta chain sequence. The sample comes from a study of blood T cell repertoires in COVID-19. For the study at large: COVID-19 samples, acute and convalescent, were from the United States, Italy and Spain. T cells, B-cell-depleted T cells, or PBMCs provided the cDNA or gDNA that served as material.

V was pared by 8 bases and J by 0 bases, with 17 bases between. This CDR3 region has 15 residues. The germline gives CDR1 MNHEY, CDR2 SVGAGI. Authors' processing steps: Counts of nucleated cells, estimated from reference gene primer amplification, were obtained. The method was immunoSEQ multiplex PCR; TCRdb's version includes in-frame clones alone and lacks a portion of them. V, J and clone size derive from that table, while D and trimming were established from the DNA sequence. The profile shows some 220,000 clones, 84% of them singletons. This chain connects TRBV6-5 to TRBJ2-7; D is possibly TRBD1 (6 bases). This receptor was obtained from an older woman with acute or convalescent COVID-19. The sequenced material came from peripheral blood. CDR3 coding DNA: TGTGCCAGCCTGCCGACCTCAGGGGTCTCCTACGAGCAGTACTTC. This encodes CASLPTSGVSYEQYF.